This TCR beta chain derives from a study of shared clonotypes between healthy human individuals. Germline CDR1 and CDR2: SGHAT and FQNNGV. With 5 bases clipped from V and 9 bases from J, the junction kept 11 bases outside the gene matches. The CDR3 extends over 14 amino acids. Sequencing was performed with immunoSEQ multiplex PCR; in TCRdb, only in-frame clones are kept and a portion is missing. Of about 2 million clones detected, roughly 96% appear once; the ten largest clones hold 0.13%. This sequence was found in a man younger than 35 in good health. The chain is built from TRBV11-2 and TRBJ2-5, with 8 bases matching TRBD1. Sequencing was performed on naive CD4+ T cells sorted from blood. Subset specified: CD45RA+ positively selected. The CDR3 region has the DNA TGTGCCAGCAGCCAAGGACAGGGAAAATGGGCCCAGTACTTC. Amino acids: CASSQGQGKWAQYF.